The rows below give T cell receptor beta chains drawn from one sample of a study of breast tumors, draining lymph nodes, adjacent tissues. TCRdb recomputed calls from the multiplex PCR reads with MiXCR, one row per CDR3 protein. The sample includes some 120,000 distinct CDR3 sequences, just under 20% of them seen just once. The sequencing input was axillary lymph node tissue. These receptors were obtained from a female donor with breast cancer. Some clones in this sample may be carry-over from other donors' samples. The CDR3 runs from the conserved cysteine through the conserved F or W. A D gene is named only where the DNA matches it firmly. Where a row states a size, it is once, few, many or the class of an expanded clone; other rows omit it.

abundance	v_gene	d_gene	j_gene	CDR3nt	CDR3aa
many	TRBV20-1	-	TRBJ2-1	TGCAGTGCTAGACGGGCCACAGGGTTTTCTGGCAATGAGCAGTTCTTC	CSARRATGFSGNEQFF
many	TRBV20-1	-	TRBJ1-5	TGCAGTGCTAGAGGTTGGGGATGGCAGCCCCAGCATTTT	CSARGWGWQPQHF
-	TRBV4-1	TRBD2	TRBJ2-2	TGCGCCGGCAGCCAACGGTTCCTAGCGGGAACCGGGGAGCTGTTTTTT	CAGSQRFLAGTGELFF
many	TRBV7-6	-	TRBJ2-2	TGTGCCAGCAGCTTAGTAGTGGGGGAGCTGTTTTTT	CASSLVVGELFF
many	TRBV19	-	TRBJ1-6	TGTGCCAGTAGTATCTACTTACAGGGAGGATATAATTCACCCCTCCACTTT	CASSIYLQGGYNSPLHF
many	TRBV20-1	TRBD2	TRBJ2-5	TGCAGTGCTCTAATCCCATCTCTTCAGCGGGGGGACCAAGAGACCCAGTACTTC	CSALIPSLQRGDQETQYF
many	TRBV20-1	TRBD1	TRBJ2-7	TGCAGTGCCATAACAGGGGACAACTCCTACGAGCAGTACTTC	CSAITGDNSYEQYF
many	TRBV6-2/TRBV6-3	-	TRBJ1-3	TGTGCCAGCATGGAGAGCTCTGGAAACACCATATATTTT	CASMESSGNTIYF
many	TRBV9	-	TRBJ2-3	TGTGCCAGCAGCGTAGGGGCGCGGGACTCAGATACGCAGTATTTT	CASSVGARDSDTQYF
few	TRBV28	TRBD1	TRBJ2-7	TGTGCCAGCCGTAAGGTTGGGACAGGGGGTTTCGACGAGCAGTACTTC	CASRKVGTGGFDEQYF
many	TRBV19	-	TRBJ2-2	TGTGCCAGTAGTGTCCGACAGCGGACGAACACCGGGGAGCTGTTTTTT	CASSVRQRTNTGELFF
-	TRBV19	TRBD1	TRBJ2-1	TGTGCCAGTAGTATATCGCGGACAGGGGTCAATGAGCAGTTCTTC	CASSISRTGVNEQFF
many	TRBV7-2	TRBD2	TRBJ2-1	TGTGCCAGCAGCTGGGGGGGGAGCTCCTACAATGAGCAGTTCTTC	CASSWGGSSYNEQFF
many	TRBV29-1	-	TRBJ2-3	TGCAGCGTTGAAGGTAGCGGTTCTAGCACAGATACGCAGTATTTT	CSVEGSGSSTDTQYF
many	TRBV10-3	TRBD2	TRBJ2-2	TGTGCCATCAGGGGGGAGGGCTACACCGGGGAGCTGTTTTTT	CAIRGEGYTGELFF
-	TRBV5-6	TRBD2	TRBJ2-3	TGTGCCAGCAGCGCAACCCGGACTAGCGGGGGGGAGACAGATACGCAGTATTTT	CASSATRTSGGETDTQYF
many	TRBV20-1	TRBD1	TRBJ1-2	TGCAGTGCTAGAGAACCCGGGACAGGGTCTTTAGGCTACACCTTC	CSAREPGTGSLGYTF
-	TRBV5-1	TRBD2	TRBJ2-2	TGCGCCAGCAGCTTGACTAGCGGGGTCTTCACCGGGGAGCTGTTTTTT	CASSLTSGVFTGELFF
many	TRBV15	-	TRBJ2-1	TGTGCCACCAGCAGGGCTAGGGGGGGAGCAAGAAATGAGCAGTTCTTC	CATSRARGGARNEQFF
many	TRBV5-1	-	TRBJ2-1	TGCGCCAGCAGCCCTTCCGGGGGCTCCTACAATGAGCAGTTCTTC	CASSPSGGSYNEQFF
many	TRBV7-9	TRBD1	TRBJ1-2	TGTGCCAGCAGCTTAAATACAGGGGTCGAAGGCTACACCTTC	CASSLNTGVEGYTF
many	TRBV5-1	-	TRBJ2-1	TGCGCCAGCAAGGTCAGAGGAAATGAGCAGTTCTTC	CASKVRGNEQFF
many	TRBV29-1	-	TRBJ2-7	TGCAGCGTTGAAGAGGTAGACTCCTACGAGCAGTACTTC	CSVEEVDSYEQYF
many	TRBV10-3	TRBD1	TRBJ2-3	TGTGCCATCAGTGAGTCCCAGGGGGCGAAGGATACGCAGTATTTT	CAISESQGAKDTQYF
-	TRBV24-1	TRBD1	TRBJ1-1	TGTGCCACCAGTGATCCGGGGACAGGGAACACTGAAGCTTTCTTT	CATSDPGTGNTEAFF
many	TRBV2	TRBD2	TRBJ2-1	TGTGCCAGCCGTAGACTAGCGAACGATGAGCAGTTCTTC	CASRRLANDEQFF
-	TRBV2	-	TRBJ2-4	TGTGCCAGCAGTGACCCAGGCCCTAGGGCCAAAAACATTCGGTACTTC	CASSDPGPRAKNIRYF